This T cell receptor beta chain was identified in a study of glioma-infiltrating T cells. TCR alpha and beta CDR3 regions were amplified from RNA using iRepertoire nested multiplex PCR. Input was 100-400 ng of tissue mRNA or PBMC total RNA. MiXCR was run by TCRdb on the multiplex PCR reads, yielding one entry per CDR3 protein. The table includes over 130,000 distinct CDR3 sequences, about two fifths detected once. Points on this clonotype: What it binds is not known.

Per the germline V gene, CDR1 is LNHDA and CDR2 is SQIVND (reference sequence). This CDR3 spans 13 amino acids. V lost 5 bases to trimming and J lost 4 bases, with 12 bases between them. Study-wide results and limits: Tissue and blood shared very few CDR3 sequences. Tissue-blood divergence was below expectation in non-neoplastic patients, above in gliomas.

The sequenced material came from glioma tissue, nonneoplastic brain tissue, or PBMCs (not recorded which). This sequence joins TRBV19 and TRBJ2-7; perhaps TRBD1 as D (5 bases). This clonotype originated in a human donor with low-grade glioma or glioblastoma, undergoing nonglioma brain surgery, or in good health (not recorded which). CDR3 loop: CASSLPQGYEQYF. The CDR3 region has the DNA TGTGCCAGTAGTTTACCTCAGGGTTACGAGCAGTACTTC.